These 4 T cell receptor beta chains came from one sample sequenced in a study of blood T cell repertoires in COVID-19. TCRdb's table, derived via immunoSEQ multiplex PCR, lists solely in-frame clones and lacks some. The table includes 88,000 or so clones, approximately 83% detected once. The sample comprised peripheral blood. These receptors were taken from a man aged 60 to 75 with acute or convalescent COVID-19.

The genes are TRBV7-9 and TRBJ1-1, with 11 bases that match TRBD1. Unmatched junction bases numbered 9, after V lost 5 bases and J lost 1 base. Germline CDR1 SEHNR, CDR2 FQNEAQ (reference sequence). The CDR3 runs to 17 residues. CDR3 nucleotide sequence: TGTGCCAGCAGCATATGGACAGGGGGCAGGAGGAACACTGAAGCTTTCTTT. Its protein is CASSIWTGGRRNTEAFF.

The chain is built from TRBV19 and TRBJ2-7, with D possibly TRBD2 on 5 matching bases. Trimming removed 4 bases at V and 6 bases at J, with 7 bases between. Germline-derived CDR1 and CDR2 are LNHDA and SQIVND (reference sequence). The CDR3 runs to 11 residues. The CDR3 loop reads CASSRGFEQYF. CDR3 coding DNA: TGTGCCAGTAGTAGAGGGTTCGAGCAGTACTTC.

A few counts support this clone. The rearrangement uses TRBV9 and TRBJ1-1, with a possible D match to TRBD1 (6 bases). The germline V gene has CDR1 SGDLS and CDR2 YYNGEE. There are 15 residues in the CDR3. V dropped 3 bases and J dropped 1 base, with 13 bases sitting between them. CDR3 coding DNA: TGTGCCAGCAGCGCAACCGGGACAAAGAACACTGAAGCTTTCTTT. Its translation: CASSATGTKNTEAFF. Together with reference TRBV9 and TRBJ1-1, the CDR3 gives the full variable domain: DSGVTQTPKHLITATGQRVTLRCSPRSGDLSVYWYQQSLDQGLQFLIQYYNGEERAKGNILERFSAQQFPDLHSELNLSSLELGDSALYFCASSATGTKNTEAFFGQGTRLTVV.

This clone turned up a few times. This CDR3 is CASSLGLKETQYF. DNA for the CDR3: TGTGCCAGCAGCTTGGGACTAAAGGAGACCCAGTACTTC. The rearrangement joins TRBV11-1 to TRBJ2-5; 7 bases agree with TRBD2. From germline, CDR1 is SGHAT and CDR2 FQDESV (reference sequence). The CDR3 loop spans 13 amino acids. J gave up 5 bases and V 3 bases, and 3 bases lay outside the gene matches.